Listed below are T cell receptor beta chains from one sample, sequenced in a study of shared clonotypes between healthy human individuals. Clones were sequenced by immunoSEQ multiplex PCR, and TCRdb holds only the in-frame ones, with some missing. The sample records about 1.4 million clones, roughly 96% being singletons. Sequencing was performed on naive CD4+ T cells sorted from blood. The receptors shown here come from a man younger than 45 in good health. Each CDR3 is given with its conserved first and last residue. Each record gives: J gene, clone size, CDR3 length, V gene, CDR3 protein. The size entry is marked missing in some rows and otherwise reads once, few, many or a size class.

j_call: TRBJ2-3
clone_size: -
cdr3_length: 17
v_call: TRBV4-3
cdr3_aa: CASSQGGSSGEIDTQYF

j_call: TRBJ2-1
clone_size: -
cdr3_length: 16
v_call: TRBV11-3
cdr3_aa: CASSFSSGTGDNEQFF

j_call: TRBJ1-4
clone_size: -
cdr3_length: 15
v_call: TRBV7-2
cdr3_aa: CASSLGVTGGEKLFF

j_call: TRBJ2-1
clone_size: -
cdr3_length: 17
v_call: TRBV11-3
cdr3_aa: CASSGMGSGRASDEQFF

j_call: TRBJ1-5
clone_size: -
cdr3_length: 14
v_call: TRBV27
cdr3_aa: CASSRGGSLLPQHF

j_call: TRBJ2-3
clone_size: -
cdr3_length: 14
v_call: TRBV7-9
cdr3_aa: CASSLETRTDTQYF

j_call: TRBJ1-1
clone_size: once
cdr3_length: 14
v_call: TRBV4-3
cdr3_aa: CASRMDRVRTEAFF

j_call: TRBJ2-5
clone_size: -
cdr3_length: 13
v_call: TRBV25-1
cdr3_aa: CASSGPSEETQYF

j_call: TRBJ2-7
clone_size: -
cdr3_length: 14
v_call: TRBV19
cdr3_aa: CASSGLAGGGEQYF

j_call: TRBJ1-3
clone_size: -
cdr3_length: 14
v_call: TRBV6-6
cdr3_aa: CASSHGAKGNTIYF

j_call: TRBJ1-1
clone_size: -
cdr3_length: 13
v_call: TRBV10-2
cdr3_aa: CASSKDRGTEAFF

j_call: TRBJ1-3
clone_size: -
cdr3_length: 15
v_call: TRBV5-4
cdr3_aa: CASSLGADSRNTIYF

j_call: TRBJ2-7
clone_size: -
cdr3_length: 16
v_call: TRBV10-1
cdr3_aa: CASREGQRQGAYEQYF

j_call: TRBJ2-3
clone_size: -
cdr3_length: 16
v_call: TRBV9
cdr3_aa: CASSLRQGPPRDTQYF

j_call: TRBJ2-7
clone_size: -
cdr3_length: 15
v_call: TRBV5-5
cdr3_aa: CASSLGGTGGHEQYF

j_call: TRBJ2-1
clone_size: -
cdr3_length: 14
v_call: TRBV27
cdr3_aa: CASSFSGRNNEQFF

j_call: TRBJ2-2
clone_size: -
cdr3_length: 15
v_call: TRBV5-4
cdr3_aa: CASSLPTGGLGELFF

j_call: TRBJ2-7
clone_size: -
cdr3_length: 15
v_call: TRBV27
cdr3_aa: CASSLSIWDRYEQYF